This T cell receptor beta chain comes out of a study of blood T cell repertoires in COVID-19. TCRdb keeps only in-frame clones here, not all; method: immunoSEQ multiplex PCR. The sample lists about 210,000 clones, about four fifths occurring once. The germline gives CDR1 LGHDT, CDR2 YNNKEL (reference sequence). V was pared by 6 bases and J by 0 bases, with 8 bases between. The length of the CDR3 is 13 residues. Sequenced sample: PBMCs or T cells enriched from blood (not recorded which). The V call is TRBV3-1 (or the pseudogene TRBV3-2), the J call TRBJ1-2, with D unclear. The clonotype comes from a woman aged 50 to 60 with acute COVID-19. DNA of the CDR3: TGTGCCAGCAGTCCAGAGGCTAACTATGGCTACACCTTC. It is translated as CASSPEANYGYTF.